The following is a T cell receptor beta chain sequence with its context. This record comes from a study of blood T cells in healthy people across ages. Then a second PCR, running roughly 7 to 11 cycles, was carried out with a sample-barcoded 5' primer and a J-beta primer mix. TCRdb reprocessed the 5' RACE reads with MiXCR, giving one entry per CDR3 protein. Among fewer than 2 million distinct CDR3 sequences listed, approximately 40% were seen once. V lost 4 bases and J 4 bases, leaving 13 bases between the germline ends. The CDR3 sequence is 14 residues long. Germline V lookup: CDR1 MNHEY, CDR2 SVGAGI.

Sequencing was done on a sample of blood. The source of this sequence is a human donor in good health. The gene calls are TRBV6-5 and TRBJ1-2; no clear D gene. CDR3: CASSSAPHSYGYTF. CDR3 nucleotide sequence: TGTGCCAGCAGTTCTGCCCCCCACTCCTATGGCTACACCTTC.